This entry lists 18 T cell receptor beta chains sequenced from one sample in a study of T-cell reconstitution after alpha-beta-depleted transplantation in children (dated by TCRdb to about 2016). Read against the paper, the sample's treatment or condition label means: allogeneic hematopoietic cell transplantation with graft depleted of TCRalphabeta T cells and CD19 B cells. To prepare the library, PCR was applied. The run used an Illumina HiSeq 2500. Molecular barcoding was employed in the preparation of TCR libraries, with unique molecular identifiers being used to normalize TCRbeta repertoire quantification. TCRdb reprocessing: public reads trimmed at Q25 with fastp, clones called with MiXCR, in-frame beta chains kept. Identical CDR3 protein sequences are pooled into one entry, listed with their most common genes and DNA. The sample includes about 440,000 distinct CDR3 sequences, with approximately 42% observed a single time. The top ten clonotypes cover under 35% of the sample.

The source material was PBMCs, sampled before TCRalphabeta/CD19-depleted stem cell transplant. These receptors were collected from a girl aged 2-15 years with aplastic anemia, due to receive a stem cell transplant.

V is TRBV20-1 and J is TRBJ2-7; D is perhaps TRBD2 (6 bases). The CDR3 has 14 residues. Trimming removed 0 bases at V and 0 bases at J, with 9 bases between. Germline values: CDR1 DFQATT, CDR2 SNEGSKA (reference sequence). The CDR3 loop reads CSARDHGGSYEQYF. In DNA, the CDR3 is TGCAGTGCTAGAGATCACGGGGGCTCCTACGAGCAGTACTTC.

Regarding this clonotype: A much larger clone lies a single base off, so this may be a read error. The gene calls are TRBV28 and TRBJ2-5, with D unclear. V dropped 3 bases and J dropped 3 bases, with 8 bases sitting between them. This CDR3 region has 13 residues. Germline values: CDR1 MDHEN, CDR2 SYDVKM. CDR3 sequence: CASSFWVKETQYF. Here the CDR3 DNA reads TGTGCCAGCAGTTTCTGGGTTAAAGAGACCCAGTACTTC. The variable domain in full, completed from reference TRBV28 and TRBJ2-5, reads DVKVTQSSRYLVKRTGEKVFLECVQDMDHENMFWYRQDPGLGLRLIYFSYDVKMKEKGDIPEGYSVSREKKERFSLILESASTNQTSMYLCASSFWVKETQYFGPGTRLLVL.

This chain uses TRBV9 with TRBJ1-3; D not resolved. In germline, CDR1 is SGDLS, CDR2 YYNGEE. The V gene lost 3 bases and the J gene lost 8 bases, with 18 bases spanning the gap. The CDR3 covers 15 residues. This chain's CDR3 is CASSEGSQVEDTIYF. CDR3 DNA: TGTGCCAGCAGCGAGGGAAGTCAGGTGGAGGACACCATATATTTT.

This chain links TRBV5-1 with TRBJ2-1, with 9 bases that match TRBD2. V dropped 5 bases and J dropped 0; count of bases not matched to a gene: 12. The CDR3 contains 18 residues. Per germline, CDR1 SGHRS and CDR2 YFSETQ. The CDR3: CASRVSGGRRSSYNEQFF. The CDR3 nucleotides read TGCGCCAGCAGGGTGAGCGGGGGGAGGAGGAGCTCCTACAATGAGCAGTTCTTC.

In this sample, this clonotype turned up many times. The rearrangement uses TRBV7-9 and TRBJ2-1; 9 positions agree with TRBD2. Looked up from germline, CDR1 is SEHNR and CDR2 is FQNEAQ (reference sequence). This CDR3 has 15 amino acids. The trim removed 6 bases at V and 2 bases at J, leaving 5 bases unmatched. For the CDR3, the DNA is TGTGCCAGCAGTCCGGGACTAGCCACCTACAATGAGCAGTTCTTC. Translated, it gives CASSPGLATYNEQFF.

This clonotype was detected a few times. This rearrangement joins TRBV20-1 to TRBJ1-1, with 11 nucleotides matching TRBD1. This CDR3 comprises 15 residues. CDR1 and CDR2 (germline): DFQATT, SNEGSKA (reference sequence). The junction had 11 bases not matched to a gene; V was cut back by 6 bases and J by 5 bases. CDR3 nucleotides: TGCAGTGCCAGGACAGGGGGCGCGGTATGGACTGAAGCTTTCTTT. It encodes CSARTGGAVWTEAFF.

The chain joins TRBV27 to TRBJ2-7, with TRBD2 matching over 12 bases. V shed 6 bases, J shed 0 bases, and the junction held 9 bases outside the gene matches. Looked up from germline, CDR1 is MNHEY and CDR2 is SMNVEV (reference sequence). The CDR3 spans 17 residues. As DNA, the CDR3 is TGTGCCAGCAGCCGTCTAGCGGGAGGGATGAGCTCCTACGAGCAGTACTTC. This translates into CASSRLAGGMSSYEQYF.

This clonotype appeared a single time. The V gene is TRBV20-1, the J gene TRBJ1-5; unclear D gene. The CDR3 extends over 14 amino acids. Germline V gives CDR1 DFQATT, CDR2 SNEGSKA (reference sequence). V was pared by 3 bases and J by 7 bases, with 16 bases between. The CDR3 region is CSASPGLGYQPQHF. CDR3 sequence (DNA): TGCAGTGCTAGTCCCGGCCTAGGGTACCAGCCCCAGCATTTT.

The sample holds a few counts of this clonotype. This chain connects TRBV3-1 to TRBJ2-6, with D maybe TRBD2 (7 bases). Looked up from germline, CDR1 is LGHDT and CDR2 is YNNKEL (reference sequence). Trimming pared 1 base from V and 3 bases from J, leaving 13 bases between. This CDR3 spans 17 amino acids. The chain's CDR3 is CASSQAGGPGGANVLTF. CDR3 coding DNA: TGTGCCAGCAGCCAAGCCGGGGGGCCGGGTGGGGCCAACGTCCTGACTTTC.

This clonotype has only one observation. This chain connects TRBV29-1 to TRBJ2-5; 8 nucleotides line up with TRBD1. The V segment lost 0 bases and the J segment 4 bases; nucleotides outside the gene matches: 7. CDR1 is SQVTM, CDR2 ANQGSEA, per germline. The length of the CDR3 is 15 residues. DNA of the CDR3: TGCAGCGTTGAAGATCTGGGCAGGGGGCGAGAGACCCAGTACTTC. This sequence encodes CSVEDLGRGRETQYF.

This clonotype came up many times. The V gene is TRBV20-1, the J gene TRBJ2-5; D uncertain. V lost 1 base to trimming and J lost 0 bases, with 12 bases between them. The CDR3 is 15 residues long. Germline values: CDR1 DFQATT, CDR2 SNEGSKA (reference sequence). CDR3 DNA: TGCAGTGCTAGAGGGATTACAGATGACCAAGAGACCCAGTACTTC. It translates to CSARGITDDQETQYF.

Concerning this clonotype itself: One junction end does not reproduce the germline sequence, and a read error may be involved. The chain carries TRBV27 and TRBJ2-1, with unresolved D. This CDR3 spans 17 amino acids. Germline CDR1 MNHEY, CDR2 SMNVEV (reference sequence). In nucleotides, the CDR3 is TGTGCCAGCAGCTTATACCCGTGGGCTCGCTCCTACAATGAGCAGTTCTTC. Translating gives CASSLYPWARSYNEQFF.

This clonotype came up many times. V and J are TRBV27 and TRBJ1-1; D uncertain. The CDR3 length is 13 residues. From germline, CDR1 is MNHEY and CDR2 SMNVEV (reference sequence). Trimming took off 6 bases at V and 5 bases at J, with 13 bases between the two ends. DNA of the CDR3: TGTGCCAGCAGAATAGCAGCGGTGACTGAAGCTTTCTTT. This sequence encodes CASRIAAVTEAFF.

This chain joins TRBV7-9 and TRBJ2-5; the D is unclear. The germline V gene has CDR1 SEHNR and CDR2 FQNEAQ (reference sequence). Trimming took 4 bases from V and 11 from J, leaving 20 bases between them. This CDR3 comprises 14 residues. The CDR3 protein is CASSSPPVAELQYF. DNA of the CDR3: TGTGCCAGCAGCTCACCGCCGGTCGCAGAGTTACAGTACTTC.

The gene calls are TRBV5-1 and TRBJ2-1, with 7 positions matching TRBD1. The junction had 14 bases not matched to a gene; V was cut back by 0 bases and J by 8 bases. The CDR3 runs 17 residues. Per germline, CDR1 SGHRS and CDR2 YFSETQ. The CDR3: CASSLGAGGPPLDEQFF. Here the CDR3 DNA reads TGCGCCAGCAGCTTGGGGGCAGGGGGACCACCTTTGGATGAGCAGTTCTTC.

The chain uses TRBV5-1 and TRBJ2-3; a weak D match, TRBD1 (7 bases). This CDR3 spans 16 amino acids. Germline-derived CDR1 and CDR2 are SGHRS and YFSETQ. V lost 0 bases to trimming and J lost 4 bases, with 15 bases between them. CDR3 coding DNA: TGCGCCAGCAGCTTGGTCCGACAGGGAGGTGCAGATACGCAGTATTTT. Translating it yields CASSLVRQGGADTQYF.

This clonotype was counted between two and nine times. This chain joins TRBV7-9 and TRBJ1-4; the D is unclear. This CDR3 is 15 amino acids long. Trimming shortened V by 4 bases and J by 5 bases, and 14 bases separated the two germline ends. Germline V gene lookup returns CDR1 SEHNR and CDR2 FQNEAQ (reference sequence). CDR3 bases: TGTGCCAGCAGCTCAGATGGGAGTGGGAATGAAAAACTGTTTTTT. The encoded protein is CASSSDGSGNEKLFF.

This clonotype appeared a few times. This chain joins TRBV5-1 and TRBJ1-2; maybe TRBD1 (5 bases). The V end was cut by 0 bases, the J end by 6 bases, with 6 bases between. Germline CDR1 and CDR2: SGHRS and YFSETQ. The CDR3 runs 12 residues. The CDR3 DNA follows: TGCGCCAGCAGCTTGGTAGGGGATGGCTACACCTTC. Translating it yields CASSLVGDGYTF.